A single T cell receptor beta chain is shown here with its context. No antigen is known for it. This record comes from a study of graft-versus-host responses after intestinal transplantation. Notes on the study in general: Within allografts, high graft-versus-host to host-versus-graft clonal ratios were seen among patients with graft-donor T cell macrochimerism.

Some clones are missing from TCRdb's copy, which holds only in-frame ones; the method was immunoSEQ multiplex PCR. The data hold 130,000 to 150,000 clones, with around 90% observed a single time. The source was unstimulated CD4+ T cells sorted from spleen or lymph node cells, collected before intestinal transplant. The clonotype was recovered from a human donor who received an intestinal transplant.

This chain's CDR3 is CASSLSRTSGAYEQYF. In DNA, the CDR3 is TGTGCCAGCAGCTTATCTAGGACTAGCGGGGCCTACGAGCAGTACTTC. This sequence joins TRBV7-2 and TRBJ2-7, with 12 bases aligning to TRBD2. The ends lost 2 bases at V and 2 bases at J; junction bases unmatched: 4. CDR3 length: 16 amino acids. CDR1 is SGHTA and CDR2 is FQGNSA in the germline V gene.